This T cell receptor (beta chain) is from a study of shared clonotypes between healthy human individuals. Study-level findings and limits: Apart from blood, nothing was sampled; tissue repertoires likely differ.

This clone was recorded a few times. Its antigen is unidentified. In the same sample, other DNA sequences code for this CDR3. The data were produced by immunoSEQ multiplex PCR, yet TCRdb's version contains in-frame clones alone and is incomplete. The table includes about 2 million clones, about 95% detected once. V lost 0 bases and J 0 bases, leaving 2 bases between the germline ends. There are 13 residues in the CDR3. Germline CDR1 reads WNHNN; CDR2 reads SYGVQD (reference sequence). Cells designated naive CD8 were CD45RO-negative and were positively selected for CCR7, with terminally differentiated effector memory CD45RA+ cells excluded.

The chain links TRBV10-1 to TRBJ1-1; no firm D call. The specimen was naive CD8+ T cells sorted from blood. This receptor was taken from a man aged 18 to 29 in good health. The CDR3 region is CASSESLNTEAFF. The CDR3 DNA reads as TGCGCCAGCAGTGAGTCGTTGAACACTGAAGCTTTCTTT.